The clone carrying this T cell receptor (beta chain) was observed a handful of times. The CDR3 covers 18 residues. This record belongs to a study of T-cell reconstitution after alpha-beta-depleted transplantation in children. A library of TCRbeta sequences, prepared with unique molecular identifiers, was generated. TCRdb used MiXCR to reprocess the PCR reads, holding one entry per CDR3 protein. The repertoire consists of nearly 400,000 distinct CDR3 sequences, with just over 20% occurring once and the leading ten covering 3.8%. This chain connects TRBV21-1 to TRBJ2-3; the table names TRBD2, a call not compared with the DNA. TRBV21-1 is classified as a pseudogene. Sequencing used PBMCs from the stem cell graft donor, obtained from the stem cell graft. This sequence originates from a human donor who donated a stem cell graft to a child with acute myeloid leukemia. CDR3 amino acids: CASSKKPASGRPGDTQYF. CDR3 coding DNA: TGTGCCAGCAGCAAGAAACCCGCTAGCGGACGCCCCGGAGATACGCAGTATTTT.